This TCR beta chain was found in a study of blood T cell repertoires in COVID-19 (TCRdb year 2020). Context from the whole study: Samples covering the acute and convalescent phases of COVID-19 were provided by collaborators in the United States, Italy and Spain. The material from the prospective study consisted of cDNA or gDNA derived from T cells, B-cell-depleted T cells, or PBMCs. Subjects who had been exposed to COVID-19, were actively infected with it, or had recovered from it provided the deeply sampled blood TCRbeta repertoires that made up the dataset. A freely available public database, intended as a resource for researchers studying the immune response to SARS-CoV-2, is where the repertoires were released. The samples were drawn from two sources: the first 160 participants of the ongoing ImmuneRACE study, and over 1,000 subjects contributed by 6 global collaborators. Nearly every sample came with metadata listing a de-identified subject ID, COVID-19 status, age in years and sex. Where available, HLA class I and class II types were obtained from metadata supplied by the sample provider rather than from assay-based typing. The paper as a whole reports these results and caveats: Clinical and demographic metadata were provided uncurated, with the amount varying by source and participant.

The immunoSEQ Assay, a bias-controlled multiplex PCR, was used to amplify TCRbeta CDR3 regions from genomic DNA. The original pipeline was this. Nucleated cell counts per sample were estimated from amplification of reference gene primers within the assay. Sequence reads were collapsed and filtered to measure the absolute abundance of every unique TCRbeta CDR3 rearrangement. For each sample, productive Simpson clonality was calculated by taking the square root of Simpson's diversity index across productive rearrangements. Imported from immuneACCESS, the table was reduced by TCRdb to in-frame sequences with V and J called. These copies leave out some clones; in studies compared against another copy, an unresolved V gene accounts for under half, and the cause of the remainder is not known. V and J calls plus clone size are reproduced from that table; the DNA served to infer D and trimming. Across this sample there are 350,000 to 500,000 clones, with 70% to 90% seen only once. Together, the top ten hold roughly 0.78% of the sample.

As regards this clone: What this receptor recognizes is not known. It has no much larger one-base neighbor in the sample; base qualities were not kept.

CDR3 length: 16 amino acids, cysteine to phenylalanine. Only CDR3 DNA remains: 48 bases, in frame from the first base. The germline V gene yields MGHRA for CDR1 and YSYEKL for CDR2. V is cut back by 4 bases and J by 5 bases, with 7 bases in the junction unmatched. In Seattle, one collaborating source enrolled patients while the infection was active and tracked those patients longitudinally over the course of disease. Each collaborating institution followed its own protocols to collect whole blood in K2EDTA tubes. For TCRbeta analysis, collaborator samples were shipped as frozen whole blood, as isolated PBMCs, or as DNA extracted from either sample type.

In this chain, TRBV4-1 is recombined with TRBJ2-1, with TRBD2 identical over 11 junction bases. The sample taken for sequencing was peripheral blood. The origin of this receptor is a young man with COVID-19, enrolled during active disease. The nucleotides are TGCGCCAGCAGCCGGGCCGGGACTAGCGGAAACAATGAGCAGTTCTTC. Its translation reads: CASSRAGTSGNNEQFF.